Listed here are 7 T cell receptor beta chains from one sample, sequenced in a study of early T cells in non-severe SARS-CoV-2 infection. TCRdb analysed the 5' RACE reads with MiXCR anew, one entry per CDR3 protein. Here the sample spans about 56,000 distinct CDR3 sequences, roughly a tenth being singletons. The sample was whole blood. The receptors shown here come from an adult who was a healthcare worker with PCR-confirmed SARS-CoV-2 infection or an uninfected control (not recorded which).

The CDR3 coding sequence is TGTGCCAGCAGCGTAAGGGAACTAGCGGGAGGATTTCGGCAGTACTTC. As protein: CASSVRELAGGFRQYF. This chain connects TRBV9 to TRBJ2-7; 12 bases line up with TRBD2. Germline CDR1 SGDLS, CDR2 YYNGEE. This CDR3 has 16 residues. The V gene end was trimmed by 1 base and the J gene end by 9 bases; junction bases not matched to a gene: 11. Full variable domain (rest looked up from reference TRBV9 and TRBJ2-7): DSGVTQTPKHLITATGQRVTLRCSPRSGDLSVYWYQQSLDQGLQFLIQYYNGEERAKGNILERFSAQQFPDLHSELNLSSLELGDSALYFCASSVRELAGGFRQYFGPGTRLTVT.

This clonotype was seen a handful of times. V is TRBV30 and J is TRBJ2-1; TRBD2 aligns across 11 bases. Germline CDR1 GTSNPN, CDR2 SVGIG (reference sequence). The CDR3 is 13 residues long. Trimming removed 4 bases from V and 10 bases from J; junction bases left unmatched: 6. The CDR3, as DNA: TGTGCCTGGATCACTCGGACTAGCGGGGAGCAGTTCTTC. Translation: CAWITRTSGEQFF.

The CDR3 nucleotides are TGCAGCGCCCTAGCGGGGGACTACAATGAGCAGTTCTTC. It translates to CSALAGDYNEQFF. The genes are TRBV29-1 and TRBJ2-1; 10 bases fit TRBD2. This CDR3 region has 13 residues. In germline, CDR1 is SQVTM, CDR2 ANQGSEA. V lost 7 bases to trimming and J lost 3 bases; unmatched junction nucleotides: 3.

This clonotype was detected ten times or more. The chain carries TRBV11-2 and TRBJ2-3; 8 bases line up with TRBD2. This CDR3 comprises 11 residues. CDR1 and CDR2 (germline): SGHAT, FQNNGV. J gave up 15 bases and V 8 bases, and 10 bases lay outside the gene matches. CDR3 residues: CASASGSLQYF. The CDR3 coding sequence is TGTGCCAGCGCGAGCGGGAGCTTACAATATTTT.

This clonotype showed up many times. The chain employs TRBV10-3 and TRBJ2-7; D remains unclear. Germline CDR1 is ENHRY and CDR2 is SYGVKD. The CDR3 runs 15 residues. V was clipped by 4 bases and J by 2 bases, with 15 bases between them. The CDR3 DNA is TGTGCCATCAGTGGACGCTCCCAGGCGCCCTACGAGCAGTACTTC. This sequence encodes CAISGRSQAPYEQYF.

In its sample, this clonotype was seen many times. The chain couples TRBV27 to TRBJ1-1, with TRBD1 matching over 9 bases. Trimming removed 5 bases from V and 5 bases from J; junction bases left unmatched: 6. CDR3 length: 14 amino acids. CDR1 and CDR2 (germline): MNHEY, SMNVEV (reference sequence). CDR3 in amino acids: CASSLQGAWTEAFF. DNA for the CDR3: TGTGCCAGCAGTCTACAGGGGGCTTGGACTGAAGCTTTCTTT.

This clonotype showed up just a few times. This chain joins TRBV7-2 and TRBJ2-3; D may correspond to TRBD1 or TRBD2 (5 bases each). Per the germline V gene, CDR1 is SGHTA and CDR2 is FQGNSA. V lost 1 base, J lost 2 bases, and 10 bases lay in between. The CDR3 contains 15 residues. The CDR3 DNA reads as TGTGCCAGCAGCTTAGGAGGGGTTGACACAGATACGCAGTATTTT. It is translated as CASSLGGVDTDTQYF. Full variable domain (rest looked up from reference TRBV7-2 and TRBJ2-3): GAGVSQSPSNKVTEKGKDVELRCDPISGHTALYWYRQSLGQGLEFLIYFQGNSAPDKSGLPSDRFSAERTGGSVSTLTIQRTQQEDSAVYLCASSLGGVDTDTQYFGPGTRLTVL.